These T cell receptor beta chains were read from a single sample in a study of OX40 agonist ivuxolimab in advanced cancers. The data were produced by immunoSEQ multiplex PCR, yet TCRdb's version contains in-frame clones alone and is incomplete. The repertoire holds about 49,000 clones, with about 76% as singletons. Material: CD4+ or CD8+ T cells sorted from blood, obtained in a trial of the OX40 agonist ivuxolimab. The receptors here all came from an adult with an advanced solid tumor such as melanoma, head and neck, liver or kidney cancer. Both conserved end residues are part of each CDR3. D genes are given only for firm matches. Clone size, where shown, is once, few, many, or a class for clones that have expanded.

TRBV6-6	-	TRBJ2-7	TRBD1	CASSYGTGNEQYF	TGTGCCAGCAGTTACGGGACAGGGAACGAGCAGTACTTC
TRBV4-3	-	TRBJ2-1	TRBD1	CASSQDRQGAGEQFF	TGCGCCAGCAGCCAAGATCGGCAGGGGGCTGGTGAGCAGTTCTTC
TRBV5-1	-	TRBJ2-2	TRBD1	CASSLAGQGRELFF	TGCGCCAGCAGCTTGGCTGGACAGGGCAGGGAGCTGTTTTTT
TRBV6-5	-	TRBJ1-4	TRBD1	CASSLSTGTNEKLFF	TGTGCCAGCAGTCTCTCGACAGGGACTAATGAAAAACTGTTTTTT
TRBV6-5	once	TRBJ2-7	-	CASSPREGLSYEQYF	TGTGCCAGCAGCCCCCGTGAGGGGTTATCCTACGAGCAGTACTTC
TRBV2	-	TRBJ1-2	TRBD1	CASNGQGEGYTF	TGTGCCAGCAACGGACAGGGGGAAGGCTACACCTTC
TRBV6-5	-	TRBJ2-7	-	CASSPSPYEQYF	TGTGCCAGCAGTCCCTCCCCCTACGAGCAGTACTTC
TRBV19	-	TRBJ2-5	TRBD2	CASSTDLAGVVETQYF	TGTGCCAGTAGTACCGATTTAGCGGGAGTAGTAGAGACCCAGTACTTC
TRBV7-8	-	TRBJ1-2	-	CASSLRRRTDNYGYTF	TGTGCCAGCAGCTTAAGACGAAGGACAGATAACTATGGCTACACCTTC
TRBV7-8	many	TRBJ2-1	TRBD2	CASNLLAGENEQFF	TGTGCCAGCAACTTACTAGCGGGAGAGAATGAGCAGTTCTTC
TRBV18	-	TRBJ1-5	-	CASLAEGPMQPQHF	TGTGCCAGCTTAGCCGAAGGACCCATGCAGCCCCAGCATTTT
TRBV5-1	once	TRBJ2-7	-	CASSLAGGLFYEQYF	TGCGCCAGCAGCTTGGCCGGTGGGCTATTTTACGAGCAGTACTTC
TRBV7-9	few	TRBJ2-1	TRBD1	CASSLTPGQGRGYNEQFF	TGTGCCAGCAGCTTGACCCCGGGACAGGGGCGAGGGTACAATGAGCAGTTCTTC
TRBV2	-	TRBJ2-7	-	CAHEGTNEQYF	TGTGCCCATGAAGGGACCAACGAGCAGTACTTC
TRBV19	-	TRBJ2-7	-	CASGNYEQYF	TGTGCCAGTGGAAACTACGAGCAGTACTTC
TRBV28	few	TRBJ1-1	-	CASSLLAVNTEAFF	TGTGCCAGCAGTTTGCTGGCAGTAAACACTGAAGCTTTCTTT
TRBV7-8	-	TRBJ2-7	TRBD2	CASSLGRTSGSEQYF	TGTGCCAGCAGCTTAGGAAGGACTAGCGGATCCGAGCAGTACTTC
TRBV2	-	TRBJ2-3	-	CASSEGQISDTQYF	TGTGCCAGCAGTGAAGGGCAGATCTCAGATACGCAGTATTTT
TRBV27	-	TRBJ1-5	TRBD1	CASSLGQGVRPQHF	TGTGCCAGCAGTTTGGGACAGGGGGTACGGCCCCAGCATTTT
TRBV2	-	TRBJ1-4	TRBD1	CASRGDSVGTTNEKLFF	TGTGCCAGCAGAGGGGACAGCGTCGGTACGACTAATGAAAAACTGTTTTTT
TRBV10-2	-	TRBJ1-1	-	CAASKTADNTEAFF	TGCGCCGCCTCCAAAACAGCGGACAACACTGAAGCTTTCTTT
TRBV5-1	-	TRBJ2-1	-	CASNVGTSYNEQFF	TGCGCCAGCAACGTGGGGACTTCCTACAATGAGCAGTTCTTC
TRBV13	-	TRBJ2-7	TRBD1	CASSLTGQSYEQYF	TGTGCCAGCAGCTTAACGGGACAGAGCTACGAGCAGTACTTC
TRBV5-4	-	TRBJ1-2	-	CASSLGHPYSPNYGYTF	TGTGCCAGCAGCTTAGGACACCCTTATTCCCCTAACTATGGCTACACCTTC
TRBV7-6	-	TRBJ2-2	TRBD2	CASSLVLYAGGAGELFF	TGTGCCAGCAGCTTAGTTCTATACGCGGGAGGCGCCGGGGAGCTGTTTTTT
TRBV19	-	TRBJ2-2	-	CASSWGAGELFF	TGTGCCAGTAGTTGGGGGGCCGGGGAGCTGTTTTTT
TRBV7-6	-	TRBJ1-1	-	CASSLDLDTEAFF	TGTGCCAGCAGCTTAGATTTGGACACTGAAGCTTTCTTT
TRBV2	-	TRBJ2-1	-	CASSAWQGTYNEQFF	TGTGCCAGCAGTGCTTGGCAGGGGACCTACAATGAGCAGTTCTTC
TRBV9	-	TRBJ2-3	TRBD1	CASSGGQGGTDTQYF	TGTGCCAGCAGCGGGGGACAGGGCGGCACAGATACGCAGTATTTT
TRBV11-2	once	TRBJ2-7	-	CASSLTTGSYEQYF	TGTGCCAGCAGCTTAACCACCGGCTCCTACGAGCAGTACTTC
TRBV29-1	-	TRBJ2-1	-	CSVEVVSGFGEQFF	TGCAGCGTCGAAGTGGTAAGCGGTTTTGGGGAGCAGTTCTTC
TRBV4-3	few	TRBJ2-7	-	CASSQGAGEYEQYF	TGCGCCAGCAGCCAAGGGGCAGGGGAATACGAGCAGTACTTC
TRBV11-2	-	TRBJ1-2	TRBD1	CASSRTGILFYGYTF	TGTGCCAGCAGCCGGACAGGGATACTTTTCTATGGCTACACCTTC
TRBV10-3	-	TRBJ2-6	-	CAIMVGSGANVLTF	TGTGCCATCATGGTCGGCTCTGGGGCCAACGTCCTGACTTTC
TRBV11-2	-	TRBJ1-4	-	CASSPGGSFNEKLFF	TGTGCCAGCAGCCCAGGAGGTAGTTTTAATGAAAAACTGTTTTTT
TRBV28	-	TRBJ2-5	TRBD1	CASSLGQGQETQYF	TGTGCCAGCAGCCTTGGACAGGGACAAGAGACCCAGTACTTC
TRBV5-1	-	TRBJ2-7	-	CASNAADYEQYF	TGCGCCAGCAATGCGGCAGACTACGAGCAGTACTTC
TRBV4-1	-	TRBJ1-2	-	CASRLTEGYTF	TGTGCCAGCCGATTAACCGAGGGCTACACCTTC
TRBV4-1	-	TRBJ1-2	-	CASSQDLSGGGVGYTF	TGCGCCAGCAGCCAAGATCTATCTGGGGGTGGTGTTGGCTACACCTTC
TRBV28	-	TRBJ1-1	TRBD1	CAIQGMNEAFF	TGTGCCATACAGGGGATGAATGAAGCTTTCTTT
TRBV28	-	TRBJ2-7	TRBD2	CASSLPETAGGEQYF	TGTGCCAGCAGTTTACCTGAGACAGCGGGAGGGGAGCAGTACTTC
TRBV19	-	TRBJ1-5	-	CASREETGTLVDQPQHF	TGTGCCAGTAGGGAAGAAACCGGGACCTTAGTCGATCAGCCCCAGCATTTT
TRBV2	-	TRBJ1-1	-	CATEAGTEAFF	TGTGCCACCGAAGCGGGAACTGAAGCTTTCTTT
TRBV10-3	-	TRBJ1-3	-	CAISEISSGNTIYF	TGTGCCATCAGTGAAATATCCTCTGGAAACACCATATATTTT
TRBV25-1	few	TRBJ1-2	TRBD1	CASSLGQGAIDYGYTF	TGTGCCAGCAGTCTGGGACAGGGGGCGATAGACTATGGCTACACCTTC
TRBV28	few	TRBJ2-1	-	CASSFGPGLNNEQFF	TGTGCCAGCAGTTTCGGACCGGGACTCAACAATGAGCAGTTCTTC
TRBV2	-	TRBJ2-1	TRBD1	CAGSGTGGGNEQFF	TGTGCCGGCAGTGGGACAGGGGGCGGAAATGAGCAGTTCTTC
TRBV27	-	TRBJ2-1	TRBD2	CASRVAGGLNEQFF	TGTGCCAGCAGAGTAGCGGGAGGTCTAAATGAGCAGTTCTTC
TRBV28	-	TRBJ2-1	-	CASNQGSSYNEQFF	TGTGCCAGCAACCAGGGGAGCTCCTACAATGAGCAGTTCTTC
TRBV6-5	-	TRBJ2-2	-	CASRVGTLTRELFF	TGTGCCAGTCGCGTGGGGACACTAACCAGGGAGCTGTTTTTT
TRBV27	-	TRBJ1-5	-	CASSLSGRQSIQPQHF	TGTGCCAGCAGTTTATCGGGCAGGCAATCTATTCAGCCCCAGCATTTT
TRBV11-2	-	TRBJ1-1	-	CASRVSGGLTEAFF	TGTGCCAGCAGGGTGAGTGGGGGTCTGACTGAAGCTTTCTTT
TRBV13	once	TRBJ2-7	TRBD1	CASTGTGGYEQYF	TGTGCCAGCACCGGGACAGGGGGTTACGAGCAGTACTTC
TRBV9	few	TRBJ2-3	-	CASSGGQSTDTQYF	TGTGCCAGCAGCGGAGGACAGTCAACAGATACGCAGTATTTT